Listed below are T cell receptor beta chains from one sample, sequenced in a study of blood T cell repertoires in COVID-19. Using immunoSEQ multiplex PCR, the repertoire was profiled, and TCRdb retains in-frame clones only, with some absent. The sample yields more than 200,000 clones, around 84% seen once. Sequenced sample: peripheral blood. Receptors originate from a man aged 55 to 70 with acute or convalescent COVID-19. CDR3s include the opening cysteine and the closing phenylalanine or tryptophan. D genes are given only for firm matches. Only part of the rows carry a size: once, few, many, or a class if the clone is expanded.

abundance	d_gene	v_gene	len	j_gene	CDR3nt	CDR3aa
-	TRBD2	TRBV11-2	13	TRBJ2-7	TGTGCCAGCAGCTTTGGGGGGGATCACGAGCAGTACTTC	CASSFGGDHEQYF
-	-	TRBV6-4	13	TRBJ2-7	TGTGCCAGCAGTGAAACGATCCAGGCCGAGCAGTACTTC	CASSETIQAEQYF
few	TRBD1	TRBV30	14	TRBJ2-5	TGTGCCTGGAGCAAGGGGGCCACCCAAGAGACCCAGTACTTC	CAWSKGATQETQYF
-	TRBD2	TRBV6-2/TRBV6-3	16	TRBJ2-7	TGTGCCAGCAGCCCCCAACTAGCGGGTGGGACCTACGAGCAGTACTTC	CASSPQLAGGTYEQYF
-	-	TRBV11-2	12	TRBJ1-2	TGTGCCAGCAGCGGCCCCCACAGGGTTTACACCTTC	CASSGPHRVYTF
-	TRBD2	TRBV20-1	15	TRBJ2-2	TGCAGTGCTAGTTTTTGGGGGAGGGGAGCCGGGGAGCTGTTTTTT	CSASFWGRGAGELFF
few	-	TRBV9	13	TRBJ2-1	TGTGCCAGCAGCGTTAACTCTTACAATGAGCAGTTCTTC	CASSVNSYNEQFF
-	TRBD1	TRBV29-1	16	TRBJ1-1	TGCAGCGTTGAAACGTGGACAGGGGTATTTACCACTGAAGCTTTCTTT	CSVETWTGVFTTEAFF
-	TRBD2	TRBV29-1	16	TRBJ2-7	TGCAGCGTTGAATCTGCTCGGTGGGAGGGGAACTACGAGCAGTACTTC	CSVESARWEGNYEQYF
-	TRBD1	TRBV5-6	15	TRBJ2-7	TGTGCCAGCAGCTTGCCGGGACAGGCGACCTACGAGCAGTACTTC	CASSLPGQATYEQYF
-	TRBD1	TRBV6-5	13	TRBJ2-7	TGTGCCACTACTCTGGGACAGACCTACGAGCAGTACTTC	CATTLGQTYEQYF
few	-	TRBV6-1	14	TRBJ2-7	TGTGCCAGCAGTGAAGAGGGGTACCTAACGGAGCAGTACTTC	CASSEEGYLTEQYF
-	TRBD2	TRBV3-1/TRBV3-2	14	TRBJ2-3	TGTGCCAGCAGCCAAGCCGGGGAGGGAGATACGCAGTATTTT	CASSQAGEGDTQYF
-	-	TRBV6-5	11	TRBJ1-2	TGTGCCAGCAGCAGTTCCTATGGCTACACCTTC	CASSSSYGYTF
-	TRBD2	TRBV5-6	16	TRBJ2-2	TGTGCCAGCAGCGATTCCGGGACGGGGGGCACCGGGGAGCTGTTTTTT	CASSDSGTGGTGELFF
-	-	TRBV28	12	TRBJ1-2	TGTGCCAGCAGTTTGGCAAACTATGGCTACACCTTC	CASSLANYGYTF
-	-	TRBV5-1	14	TRBJ2-1	TGCGCCAGCAGCTTGGTACTAGCAACCAATGAGCAGTTCTTC	CASSLVLATNEQFF
-	-	TRBV7-9	15	TRBJ2-7	TGTGCCAGCAGCTTAGCCCAGGGGGGTATGAACGAGCAGTACTTC	CASSLAQGGMNEQYF
-	-	TRBV12-5	14	TRBJ2-5	TGTGCTAGTGGTTTGGTCGTGGCCCAAGAGACCCAGTACTTC	CASGLVVAQETQYF
-	-	TRBV7-9	14	TRBJ2-1	TGTGCCAGCAGCTTAGAGCAGGGGTACAATGAGCAGTTCTTC	CASSLEQGYNEQFF
-	TRBD2	TRBV5-4	14	TRBJ2-7	TGTGCCAGCAGCTTGGAGGGACTAGCCTACGAGCAGTACTTC	CASSLEGLAYEQYF
-	TRBD2	TRBV4-3	16	TRBJ2-2	TGCGCCAGCAGCCACAATCGGGCTAGCGGGGGCGGGGAGCTGTTTTTT	CASSHNRASGGGELFF
-	TRBD1	TRBV7-6	11	TRBJ2-1	TGTGCCAGTCGGGGCGGACAGGGAACGTTCTTC	CASRGGQGTFF
-	TRBD2	TRBV12-5	13	TRBJ2-1	TGTGCTAGTGAGCGGGGGGCTTACAATGAGCAGTTCTTC	CASERGAYNEQFF
-	TRBD1	TRBV11-2	14	TRBJ2-7	TGTGCCAGCACCCAACAGGGGGGAACCTACGAGCAGTACTTC	CASTQQGGTYEQYF
-	TRBD2	TRBV7-9	13	TRBJ2-7	TGTGCCAGCAGCTCGTCGGGGGGTTACGAGCAGTACTTC	CASSSSGGYEQYF
-	-	TRBV6-5	15	TRBJ2-7	TGTGCCAGCAGCTGGAGGCCGGTCGAAACCTACGAGCAGTACTTC	CASSWRPVETYEQYF
-	-	TRBV28	17	TRBJ2-3	TGTGCCAGCAGTCCAATCAAGCGGGCCAGAAGCACAGATACGCAGTATTTT	CASSPIKRARSTDTQYF
-	-	TRBV7-6	13	TRBJ1-3	TGTGCCAGCAGCTTAGGCGGCCGAAACACCATATATTTT	CASSLGGRNTIYF
-	-	TRBV11-3	14	TRBJ2-1	TGTGCCAGCAGCTTAAGCGGGTACTACAATGAGCAGTTCTTC	CASSLSGYYNEQFF
-	TRBD1	TRBV27	15	TRBJ2-7	TGTGCCAGCAGTTTATCGGGACAGGGAAGCTACGAGCAGTACTTC	CASSLSGQGSYEQYF
few	-	TRBV6-2/TRBV6-3	15	TRBJ2-1	TGTGCCAGCAGTTACCCCGGGCAGGGTGTGAATGAGCAGTTCTTC	CASSYPGQGVNEQFF
-	TRBD1	TRBV14	16	TRBJ2-3	TGTGCCAGCAGCCTACCTTCCTTCAGGGGGTTAGATACGCAGTATTTT	CASSLPSFRGLDTQYF
-	-	TRBV19	15	TRBJ2-3	TGTGCCAGTAGTGTGGACTACCTTAACACAGATACGCAGTATTTT	CASSVDYLNTDTQYF
-	TRBD2	TRBV19	14	TRBJ2-5	TGTGCCAGTAGTCCACCGGGGGGCCAAGAGACCCAGTACTTC	CASSPPGGQETQYF
few	-	TRBV10-3	14	TRBJ2-1	TGTGCCATCAGTGAGTCCGAGCCCTACAATGAGCAGTTCTTC	CAISESEPYNEQFF
few	TRBD1	TRBV27	14	TRBJ2-7	TGTGCCAGCAGTATCGGACAGGGGGCCTACGAGCAGTACTTC	CASSIGQGAYEQYF
-	TRBD1	TRBV28	16	TRBJ1-2	TGTGCCAGCAGTGAAGCCGGGACAGGGGCTAACTATGGCTACACCTTC	CASSEAGTGANYGYTF
-	TRBD2	TRBV29-1	14	TRBJ2-3	TGCAGCGTTGCGGCTAGCGGGACTGGAGATACGCAGTATTTT	CSVAASGTGDTQYF
-	TRBD1	TRBV18	14	TRBJ1-3	TGTGCCAGCTCACCATGGGACAGAGGAAACACCATATATTTT	CASSPWDRGNTIYF
-	-	TRBV10-1	12	TRBJ2-1	TGCGCCAGCAGTGACGGCCCTGGAGCGCAGTTCTTC	CASSDGPGAQFF
-	TRBD1	TRBV5-1	16	TRBJ1-4	TGCGCCAGCAGCGGCGGACAGGGAACAACTAATGAAAAACTGTTTTTT	CASSGGQGTTNEKLFF
-	TRBD2	TRBV11-2	19	TRBJ2-1	TGTGCCAGCAGCTTACAGGGACTAGCGGGGGGGAGCTCCTACAATGAGCAGTTCTTC	CASSLQGLAGGSSYNEQFF
-	-	TRBV19	13	TRBJ1-2	TGTGCCAGTAGTCTACAGGGATACTATGGCTACACCTTC	CASSLQGYYGYTF
-	TRBD1	TRBV7-6	14	TRBJ2-7	TGTGCCAGCAGCTCCGGGACAGGCTTATACGAGCAGTACTTC	CASSSGTGLYEQYF
-	TRBD2	TRBV7-2	15	TRBJ2-1	TGTGCCAGCAGCCTCACTAGCGGGGGGGCTGGGGAGCAGTTCTTC	CASSLTSGGAGEQFF
-	-	TRBV11-2	15	TRBJ2-1	TGTGCCAGCAGCCAACTGGTAAGCTCCTACAATGAGCAGTTCTTC	CASSQLVSSYNEQFF
-	TRBD2	TRBV15	16	TRBJ2-3	TGTGCCACCAGCAGGGCGGCGGGGGTATGGACAGATACGCAGTATTTT	CATSRAAGVWTDTQYF
-	TRBD2	TRBV5-8	15	TRBJ2-2	TGTGCCAGCAGCACACTAGCGGTTAACACCGGGGAGCTGTTTTTT	CASSTLAVNTGELFF
-	TRBD1	TRBV5-6	15	TRBJ2-7	TGTGCCAGCAGCTTGGGACAGGGCCAATTCTACGAGCAGTACTTC	CASSLGQGQFYEQYF
-	TRBD2	TRBV5-1	14	TRBJ2-1	TGCGCCAGCAGCCCGGGGGGGCCGAAGAATGAGCAGTTCTTC	CASSPGGPKNEQFF
-	-	TRBV7-9	15	TRBJ2-1	TGTGCCAGCAGCCAAGGGCAACAGGTTTACAATGAGCAGTTCTTC	CASSQGQQVYNEQFF